This T cell receptor (beta chain) comes out of a study of shared clonotypes between healthy human individuals. Study findings and constraints: Across a handful of donors, naive CD4 shared 5% to 6.5%, naive CD8 3% to 3.5%, memory CD4 roughly 2.4%, memory CD8 roughly 0.37%. Relative to memory subsets, naive subsets generally showed larger estimated richness.

Original handling: Because ImmunoSEQ provided only junction sequences with no quality scores, the filtering differed. TCRdb keeps only in-frame clones here, not all; method: immunoSEQ multiplex PCR. That table furnishes V, J and clone size, whereas the DNA furnished D and trimming. The data contain 2 million to 2.5 million clones, approximately 94% of them seen just once; the ten biggest clones take up about 0.38%. This clone was counted once. Antigen: not known. CD4+ cells were split into CD45RA+ naive and CD45RA-negative memory subsets. The sequenced sample consisted of naive CD4+ T cells from PBMCs. Subset here: CD45RA+ positively selected. This sequence was found in a man aged 18 to 29 in good health. Some clones in this sample may be carry-over from other donors' samples.

CDR3 sequence: CASRNQQATNEKLFF. CDR3 sequence (DNA): TGTGCCAGCAGGAATCAACAAGCAACTAATGAAAAACTGTTTTTT. The rearrangement links TRBV6-6 to TRBJ1-4; no firm D call. V lost 6 bases and J lost 0, with 11 bases in between. The CDR3 consists of 15 residues. Germline CDR1 and CDR2: MNHNY and SVGAGI (reference sequence).